Reported below is one TCR beta chain. The table lists this clonotype with many counts. Its specific antigen is unknown. One base away there is no much larger clone; base qualities are not given. This record comes from a study of Graves' ophthalmopathy and Graves' hyperthyroidism (dated by TCRdb to about 2018). A note on the overall study: Peripheral blood was collected before any treatment was given, at the time of initial diagnosis. In several hyperthyroidism patients, the T-cell repertoires found in thyroid tissue were compared with those found in blood. The study used TCR beta repertoire signatures to distinguish Graves' ophthalmopathy from Graves' hyperthyroidism and to predict progression to ophthalmopathy. Following sample collection, hyperthyroidism patients were given methimazole at a starting dose of 30 mg daily, and ophthalmopathy patients were given high-dose intravenous methylprednisolone. The approximately 97 discovery patients were randomly divided into training and test sets at a 7:3 ratio. An independent validation cohort comprised around 19 hyperthyroidism patients and 15 to 17 patients who later progressed from hyperthyroidism to ophthalmopathy. In total, 135 blood samples were TCR-sequenced: fewer than 50 ophthalmopathy, roughly 77 hyperthyroidism and 17 hyperthyroidism-to-ophthalmopathy patients. To explore V-J signatures that separate ophthalmopathy from hyperthyroidism, a discovery set of approximately 100 patients was enrolled, consisting of approximately 44 with ophthalmopathy and roughly 59 with stable hyperthyroidism. The paper as a whole reports these results and caveats: Among expanded thyroid clonotypes with frequency above 0.001, most also showed up in blood, which suggests that blood repertoires may reflect the thyroid immune response. In validation, the model predicted ophthalmopathy progression with over 60% sensitivity and around 72% specificity; some 13 predicted patients were CT-confirmed with GO in a median of about 6.1 months. No statistical method was used to predetermine the sample size, and group allocation was not hidden from the investigators. The 13-signature model separated ophthalmopathy from stable hyperthyroidism with around 90% sensitivity and 81.08% specificity in cross-validation, and 80%/75% in the test set.

Ophthalmopathy patients had moderately to severely active disease, Clinical Activity Score of at least 3, NOSPECS grade of at least 4, and disease duration under 3 months. Patients were excluded if they had other autoimmune diseases, uncontrolled infections, pregnancy or lactation. Clinical symptoms, serum thyroxine, TRAb, thyroid ultrasound and orbital computed tomography were used for diagnosis. Ficoll-Paque density gradient centrifugation was used to isolate PBMCs from approximately 10 ml of fresh peripheral blood. Total RNA was extracted using Trizol reagent, and RNA quality was checked on an Agilent 2100 Bioanalyzer. From V the trimming removes 5 bases and from J it removes 5 bases, while the gene matches leave 9 bases of the junction unaccounted for. From its cysteine to its phenylalanine, the CDR3 spans 13 amino acids. The DNA shown is the 39-base CDR3, in frame from base 1. Looking up the germline V gene yields CDR1 SQVTM and CDR2 ANQGSEA.

For repertoire sequencing, the TCR beta CDR3 regions were amplified from RNA transcripts. HTBI primers and the Qiagen OneStep RT-PCR kit were used in a first-round RT-PCR, which was followed by a second-round multiplex PCR, size selection and purification. The libraries underwent paired-end sequencing with 100 bp reads on an Illumina HiSeq2000. From the authors' description of their analysis: Reads were processed with SOAPnuke, discarding reads with adapters, uncalled bases, mean Phred below 15, or no exact constant-primer or identifier match. High-quality paired reads were merged with COPE v1.2.5. Unique nucleotide sequences were defined as clonotypes and aligned to IMGT TRB V, D and J references using MiTCR v1.1. The analysis was limited to V-J combinations with a frequency above 0.0001, which together covered more than 99% of repertoires. For each V-J combination, a TCR clonal expansion and chaos score was defined as the ratio of F50 clonal expansion to chaos observed in the TCRdist matrix. Features were reduced by Welch's t-statistics and random forest to 10 to 15 V-J combinations, which fed a naive Bayes classifier. The similarity between thyroid and blood repertoires was quantified using the Morisita-Horn index. Using fastp at Q25 and MiXCR, TCRdb reprocessed the public reads and kept productive beta chains. Every entry covers one CDR3 protein and lists the most common genes and DNA from its rows. These V and J calls derive from TCRdb rather than the authors' analysis. The sample table lists around 470,000 distinct CDR3 sequences, roughly an eighth of them with a count of one. 9.5% to 10% of the sample goes to the ten largest clones.

The TCR sequence derives from a young woman with Graves' ophthalmopathy. Donor details come from another sample of the same person, matched by shared clones. The chain joins TRBV29-1 to TRBJ2-7; the junction holds 7 bases that match TRBD1. The sample taken for sequencing was blood. The DNA is as follows: TGCAGCGTTTCCGACAGGGTCCCCGACGAGCAGTACTTC. Translated, it gives CSVSDRVPDEQYF.